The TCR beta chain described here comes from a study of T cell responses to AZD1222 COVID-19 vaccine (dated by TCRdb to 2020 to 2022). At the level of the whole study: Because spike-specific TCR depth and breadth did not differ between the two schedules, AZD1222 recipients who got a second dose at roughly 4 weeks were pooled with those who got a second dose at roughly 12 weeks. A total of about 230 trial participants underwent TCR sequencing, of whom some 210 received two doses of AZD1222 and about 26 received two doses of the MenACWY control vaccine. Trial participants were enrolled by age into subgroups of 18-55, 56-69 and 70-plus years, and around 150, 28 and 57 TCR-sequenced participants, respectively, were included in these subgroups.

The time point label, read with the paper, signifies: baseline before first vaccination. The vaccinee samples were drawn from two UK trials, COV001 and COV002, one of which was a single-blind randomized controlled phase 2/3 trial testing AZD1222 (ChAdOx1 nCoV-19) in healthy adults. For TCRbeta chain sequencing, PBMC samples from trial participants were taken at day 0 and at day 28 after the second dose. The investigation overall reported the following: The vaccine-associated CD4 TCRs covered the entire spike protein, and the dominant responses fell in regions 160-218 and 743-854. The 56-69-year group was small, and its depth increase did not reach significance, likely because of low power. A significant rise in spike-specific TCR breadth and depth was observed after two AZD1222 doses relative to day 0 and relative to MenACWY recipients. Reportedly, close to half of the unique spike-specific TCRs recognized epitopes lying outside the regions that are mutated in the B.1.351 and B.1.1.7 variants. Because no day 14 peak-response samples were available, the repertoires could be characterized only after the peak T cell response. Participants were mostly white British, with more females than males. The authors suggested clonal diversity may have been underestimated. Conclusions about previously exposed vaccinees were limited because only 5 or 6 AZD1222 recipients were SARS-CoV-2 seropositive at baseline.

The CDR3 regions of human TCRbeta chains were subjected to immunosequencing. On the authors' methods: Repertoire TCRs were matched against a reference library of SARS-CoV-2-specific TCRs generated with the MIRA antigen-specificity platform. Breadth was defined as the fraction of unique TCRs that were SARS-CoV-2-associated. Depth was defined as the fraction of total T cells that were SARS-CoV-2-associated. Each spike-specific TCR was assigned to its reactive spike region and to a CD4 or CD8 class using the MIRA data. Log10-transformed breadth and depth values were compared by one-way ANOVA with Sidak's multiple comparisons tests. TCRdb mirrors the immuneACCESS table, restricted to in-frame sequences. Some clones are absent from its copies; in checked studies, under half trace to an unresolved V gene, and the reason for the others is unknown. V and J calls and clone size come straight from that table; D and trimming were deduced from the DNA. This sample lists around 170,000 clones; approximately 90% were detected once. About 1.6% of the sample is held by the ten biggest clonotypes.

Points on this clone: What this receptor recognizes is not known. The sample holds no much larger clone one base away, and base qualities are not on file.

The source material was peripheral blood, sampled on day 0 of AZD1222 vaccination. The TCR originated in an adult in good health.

The DNA is TGTGCCAGCAGCTTGGGCAGGGCGGAAGAGACCCAGTACTTC. Translated, this gives CASSLGRAEETQYF. Recombination connected TRBV5-4 to TRBJ2-5; the D segment could be TRBD1, given 5 matching bases. At the junction V is shortened by 0 bases and J by 3 bases, with 9 bases in between. For CDR1 and CDR2, the germline V gene (reference sequence) lists SGHNT and YYREEE. Reading from cysteine to phenylalanine, the CDR3 counts 14 amino acids. The kept DNA is CDR3 alone, 42 bases in frame from the first base.